This T cell receptor (beta chain) is from a study of T cell responses to AZD1222 COVID-19 vaccine. Study conclusions and caveats: The CD4 TCRs associated with vaccination extended across spike and predominated at 160-218 and 743-854.

To note about this clone: Its antigen is as yet unknown.

Germline CDR1 is MGHRA and CDR2 is YSYEKL. This CDR3 comprises 17 residues. V lost 3 bases, J lost 0 bases, and 18 bases lay in between. Profiling relied on immunoSEQ multiplex PCR, and the TCRdb table lists in-frame clones only, not all of them. Of some 150,000 clones listed, 70% to 90% were seen once; the top ten hold about 8%. The sequencing used peripheral blood, collected on day 0 of AZD1222 vaccination. The clonotype was recovered from an adult in good health. This sequence joins TRBV4-1 and TRBJ2-7; perhaps TRBD2 as D (6 bases). CDR3 coding DNA: TGCGCCAGCAGCCAGGAACCGGGACTTCCTTACTCCTACGAGCAGTACTTC. Its protein product is CASSQEPGLPYSYEQYF.